These 29 T cell receptor beta chains came from one sample sequenced in a study of cytomegalovirus exposure and HLA in healthy donors. The PCR had 60 Vbeta and 13 Jbeta primers. The method was immunoSEQ multiplex PCR; TCRdb's version includes in-frame clones alone and lacks a portion of them. The table includes some 170,000 clones, approximately 79% detected once. Source material: PBMCs. Receptors originate from a man in his forties or fifties in good health and CMV-seronegative.

The V call is TRBV7-9, the J call TRBJ2-5; tentatively, D is TRBD1 (6 bases). Matching the DNA end better, TRBJ2-7 makes the J call doubtful. This CDR3 region has 14 residues. Germline CDR1 SEHNR, CDR2 FQNEAQ (reference sequence). In DNA, the CDR3 is TGTGCCAGCAGCTTACAGGGGCCCCTAGACGAGCAGTACTTC. Its translation: CASSLQGPLDEQYF.

The chain joins TRBV18 to TRBJ1-1; TRBD1 might be the D (6 bases). This CDR3 has 14 amino acids. The germline gives CDR1 KGHSH, CDR2 LQKENI. Trimming pared 1 base from V and 6 bases from J, leaving 12 bases between. The CDR3 here is CASSPQQGRSEAFF. CDR3 in DNA: TGTGCCAGCTCACCACAACAGGGTAGGTCTGAAGCTTTCTTT.

This clone was counted between two and nine times. The chain carries TRBV6-1 and TRBJ1-1; D call uncertain. Trimming left V 1 base short and J 0 bases short, with 6 bases between. The CDR3 runs 14 residues. CDR1 MNHNS and CDR2 SASEGT come from the germline V gene. This chain's CDR3 is CASSEVSLNTEAFF. The CDR3 DNA is TGTGCCAGCAGTGAAGTTTCCTTGAACACTGAAGCTTTCTTT.

The rearrangement links TRBV6-5 to TRBJ2-2; 7 bases fit TRBD1. The CDR3 has 14 amino acids. Germline trimming cut 9 bases from V and 0 bases from J; bases unmatched to any gene: 4. CDR1 and CDR2 (germline): MNHEY, SVGAGI. CDR3: CASSGTANTGELFF. The CDR3 DNA reads as TGTGCCAGTTCGGGGACAGCGAACACCGGGGAGCTGTTTTTT.

This clone has only one observation. The gene calls are TRBV5-8 and TRBJ2-1; 7 bases match TRBD2. The trim removed 5 bases at V and 7 bases at J, leaving 15 bases unmatched. Germline V gene data show CDR1 as SGHTS and CDR2 as YDEGEE. The CDR3 covers 16 residues. The CDR3 here is CASSDKLAAPRNEQFF. CDR3 nucleotide sequence: TGTGCCAGCAGTGACAAGCTAGCGGCCCCGAGGAATGAGCAGTTCTTC.

The chain couples TRBV7-3 to TRBJ2-1, with 8 nucleotides matching TRBD2. V was pared by 7 bases and J by 6 bases, with 8 bases of the junction left unmatched. Germline CDR1 SGHTA, CDR2 FQGTGA. The CDR3 is 14 amino acids. The CDR3 coding sequence is TGTGCCAGCATGGGACTAGACGAGATCAATGAGCAGTTCTTC. Protein: CASMGLDEINEQFF.

The chain is built from TRBV30 and TRBJ2-1; D is perhaps TRBD2 (6 bases). The CDR3 runs to 14 residues. CDR1 is GTSNPN and CDR2 is SVGIG in the germline V gene (reference sequence). The ends were cut back, 3 bases at V and 2 bases at J, with 11 bases in the middle. The CDR3 DNA is TGTGCCTGGAGCCCTCCGGGGGCCTACAATGAGCAGTTCTTC. Protein product: CAWSPPGAYNEQFF.

This clone was seen just once. The rearrangement links TRBV28 to TRBJ1-1; 7 bases line up with TRBD1. The CDR3 has 14 amino acids. Germline-derived CDR1 and CDR2 are MDHEN and SYDVKM. Trimming at V came to 6 bases and at J to 7 bases, leaving 11 bases not matched to a gene. CDR3 loop: CASRERGRRIEAFF. The CDR3 DNA sequence: TGTGCCAGCAGGGAAAGGGGGCGTAGAATTGAAGCTTTCTTT. The full variable domain, with the rest looked up from reference TRBV28 and TRBJ1-1, is DVKVTQSSRYLVKRTGEKVFLECVQDMDHENMFWYRQDPGLGLRLIYFSYDVKMKEKGDIPEGYSVSREKKERFSLILESASTNQTSMYLCASRERGRRIEAFFGQGTRLTVV.

The chain combines TRBV7-2 with TRBJ2-3; D might be TRBD2 (6 bases). This CDR3 is built from 19 residues. Germline V gene data show CDR1 as SGHTA and CDR2 as FQGNSA. V was shortened by 1 base and J by 2 bases, with 22 bases between the two germline ends. DNA of the CDR3: TGTGCCAGCAGCTTAGATCCGTATGTTGGGCGGCGGGACACAGATACGCAGTATTTT. It specifies CASSLDPYVGRRDTDTQYF.

V usage is TRBV29-1 and J usage is TRBJ2-1; 9 positions agree with TRBD2. The junction had 8 bases not matched to a gene; V was cut back by 4 bases and J by 7 bases. Germline V gene lookup returns CDR1 SQVTM and CDR2 ANQGSEA. CDR3 length: 14 amino acids. CDR3 loop: CSVVSSGEWNEQFF. The CDR3 DNA reads as TGCAGCGTTGTCTCTAGCGGGGAATGGAATGAGCAGTTCTTC.

V usage is TRBV6-4 and J usage is TRBJ2-1; 9 bases match TRBD1. With 2 bases clipped from V and 5 bases from J, the junction kept 4 bases outside the gene matches. The CDR3 is 15 amino acids. CDR1 MRHNA and CDR2 SNTAGT come from the germline V gene. As DNA, the CDR3 is TGTGCCAGCAGTGACGAGACAGGGGGGAACAATGAGCAGTTCTTC. It specifies CASSDETGGNNEQFF.

The V gene is TRBV5-1, the J gene TRBJ2-1; TRBD2 aligns across 9 bases. Germline CDR1 SGHRS, CDR2 YFSETQ. CDR3 length: 14 residues. V was clipped by 2 bases and J by 8 bases; unmatched bases: 5. This CDR3 is CASSFGGGADEQFF. CDR3 coding DNA: TGCGCCAGCAGCTTCGGCGGGGGGGCCGATGAGCAGTTCTTC.

This clone turned up a few times. The rearrangement links TRBV7-2 to TRBJ2-5; 10 bases map to TRBD1. The J call may not be correct, given that the DNA end is closer to TRBJ2-7. CDR3 length: 14 amino acids. Per germline, CDR1 SGHTA and CDR2 FQGNSA. The CDR3, as DNA: TGTGCCAGCAGCATTGGGACAGGGGTCTACGAGCAGTACTTC. It specifies CASSIGTGVYEQYF.

This chain uses TRBV7-6 with TRBJ2-7; TRBD2 matches at 7 bases. V was pared by 3 bases and J by 2 bases, with 7 bases of the junction left unmatched. Germline lookup yields CDR1 SGHVS and CDR2 FNYEAQ. This CDR3 is built from 15 residues. This CDR3 is CASSLGGAFTYEQYF. The CDR3, as DNA: TGTGCCAGCAGCTTGGGAGGGGCCTTCACCTACGAGCAGTACTTC.

The CDR3 DNA reads as TGTGCCACCGGGACAGTATCTGGAAACACCATATATTTT. Protein: CATGTVSGNTIYF. The V and J genes are TRBV25-1 and TRBJ1-3; 7 bases agree with TRBD1. V lost 10 bases and J lost 1; bases outside the gene matches: 4. CDR3 length equals 13 residues. From germline, CDR1 is MGHDK and CDR2 SYGVNS.

The J gene is TRBJ1-6, the V gene TRBV6-6, with no clear D. Trimming removed 4 bases from V and 0 bases from J, with 10 bases in between. This CDR3 is built from 16 residues. Germline CDR1 is MNHNY and CDR2 is SVGAGI (reference sequence). This CDR3 is CASSSGVGSYNSPLHF. The CDR3 region has the DNA TGTGCCAGCAGTTCCGGGGTAGGCTCCTATAATTCACCCCTCCACTTT.

The chain links TRBV6-5 to TRBJ2-5, with 8 bases lining up with TRBD1. The CDR3 runs 15 residues. The junction had 10 bases not matched to a gene; V was cut back by 5 bases and J by 5 bases. CDR1 is MNHEY, CDR2 SVGAGI, per germline. The CDR3 DNA reads as TGTGCCAGCAGTGCAGTGGACAGGGAAGGGGAGACCCAGTACTTC. Residues: CASSAVDREGETQYF.

This rearrangement joins TRBV19 to TRBJ1-5; 11 bases are shared with TRBD1. This CDR3 is built from 16 residues. In germline, CDR1 is LNHDA, CDR2 SQIVND (reference sequence). V gave up 6 bases and J gave up 6 bases; unmatched junction bases: 10. The CDR3, as DNA: TGTGCCAGTAGAGAGGACAGGGGGCGTTATTCTCAGCCCCAGCATTTT. Its protein is CASREDRGRYSQPQHF.

In its sample, this clone was seen once. The CDR3 DNA is TGCAGCGTTGAAGGGACAGCGAACACCGGGGAGCTGTTTTTT. Encoded protein: CSVEGTANTGELFF. V and J are TRBV29-1 and TRBJ2-2; possible D gene TRBD1, 6 bases. V was clipped by 1 base and J by 0 bases, with 6 bases between them. CDR3 size: 14 residues. Per germline, CDR1 SQVTM and CDR2 ANQGSEA.

V gene TRBV2 combines with J gene TRBJ2-2; no clear D gene. Germline V lookup: CDR1 SNHLY, CDR2 FYNNEI. The CDR3 is made up of 15 amino acids. Trimming stripped 4 bases from V and 5 bases from J, with 14 bases between. The CDR3 nucleotides read TGTGCCAGCAGTGGAGGCGGAATTAGGACCGGGGAGCTGTTTTTT. It yields the protein CASSGGGIRTGELFF.

The CDR3 bases are TGTGCCAGCAGGGCCACACAAGAGACCCAGTACTTC. This codes for CASRATQETQYF. This chain connects TRBV6-1 to TRBJ2-5, with D uncertain. Germline V CDR1 and CDR2: MNHNS, SASEGT. The CDR3 sequence is 12 residues long. The V end lost 6 bases, the J end lost 2 bases, and 7 bases lay between the germline ends.

The gene calls are TRBV5-6 and TRBJ2-5, with 9 bases matching TRBD1. The ends lost 1 base at V and 5 bases at J; junction bases unmatched: 3. This CDR3 contains 14 residues. Germline-derived CDR1 and CDR2 are SGHDT and YYEEEE. The CDR3 spells CASSLWDRDETQYF. The CDR3 nucleotides read TGTGCCAGCAGCTTGTGGGACAGGGATGAGACCCAGTACTTC.

J is TRBJ2-1 and V is TRBV7-9, with unresolved D. With 1 base removed from V and 4 bases from J, the gap between germline ends came to 8 bases. Germline V gene lookup returns CDR1 SEHNR and CDR2 FQNEAQ (reference sequence). This CDR3 has 14 amino acids. CDR3 amino acids: CASSLGSGYNEQFF. DNA for the CDR3: TGTGCCAGCAGCTTAGGGTCCGGGTACAATGAGCAGTTCTTC.

The V and J genes are TRBV14 and TRBJ2-5; 9 bases agree with TRBD1. With V trimmed by 4 bases and J by 5 bases, 8 bases remained unmatched. The CDR3 contains 15 residues. The V gene's germline CDR1 is SGHDN and CDR2 FVKESK. The CDR3 is CASSPYRGPKETQYF. CDR3 bases: TGTGCCAGCAGCCCGTACAGGGGGCCTAAGGAGACCCAGTACTTC.

The chain is built from TRBV19 and TRBJ1-2, with 11 positions matching TRBD1. The CDR3 covers 15 residues. The germline CDR1 and CDR2 sequences are LNHDA and SQIVND (reference sequence). J was trimmed by 8 bases and V by 6 bases; bases with no gene match: 11. The CDR3: CASRLRTGGAGGYTF. CDR3 nucleotides: TGTGCCAGTAGGCTGCGGACAGGGGGCGCGGGAGGCTACACCTTC.

This clone was seen a single time. This chain uses TRBV4-1 with TRBJ1-5; D ambiguous. Germline assignment: CDR1 MGHRA and CDR2 YSYEKL. V lost 0 bases and J lost 9, with 9 bases in between. This CDR3 is built from 13 residues. CDR3 sequence (DNA): TGCGCCAGCAGCCAAGACCCCAGGCGGCCCCAGCATTTT. Encoded protein: CASSQDPRRPQHF.

This clone was counted a single time. V is TRBV18 and J is TRBJ2-2; weak D call: TRBD1 (6 bases). The CDR3 is made up of 18 amino acids. The germline V gene has CDR1 KGHSH and CDR2 LQKENI. V lost 4 bases and J lost 5, with 23 bases in between. CDR3 sequence (DNA): TGTGCCAGCTCACTCCGGGCCCCCGGGACACAGGGAACCGGGGAGCTGTTTTTT. The encoded protein is CASSLRAPGTQGTGELFF.

The V and J genes are TRBV5-6 and TRBJ2-2, with 8 nucleotides matching TRBD1. Germline values: CDR1 SGHDT, CDR2 YYEEEE. This CDR3 contains 15 residues. Losses at the gene ends were 4 bases for V and 5 bases for J; bases not matched to a gene: 7. The CDR3 DNA sequence: TGTGCCAGCAGCGTACCGGACAGGGTTACCGGGGAGCTGTTTTTT. Its protein is CASSVPDRVTGELFF.

This clone was detected once. V is TRBV7-8 and J is TRBJ2-2; 10 bases match TRBD2. The J segment lost 3 bases and the V segment lost 5 bases, leaving 6 bases of the junction unmatched. Germline CDR1 and CDR2: SGHVS and FQNEAQ. There are 16 residues in the CDR3. Written as DNA, the CDR3 is TGTGCCAGCAGCCCCAGCGGGGGGGCTTACACCGGGGAGCTGTTTTTT. Translation: CASSPSGGAYTGELFF. Full variable domain (missing parts from reference TRBV7-8 and TRBJ2-2): GAGVSQSPRYKVAKRGQDVALRCDPISGHVSLFWYQQALGQGPEFLTYFQNEAQLDKSGLPSDRFFAERPEGSVSTLKIQRTQQEDSAVYLCASSPSGGAYTGELFFGEGSRLTVL.